These 31 T cell receptor beta chains were sequenced from one sample in a study of cytomegalovirus exposure and HLA in healthy donors. The PCR made use of 60 Vbeta and 13 Jbeta primers. Produced via immunoSEQ multiplex PCR; TCRdb's table is partial and in-frame only. The table records under 200,000 clones, less than 80% of them present only once. Sequences were obtained from PBMCs. The source of these receptors is a woman in her thirties or forties in good health and CMV-seronegative.

The chain joins TRBV7-2 to TRBJ2-1; 14 bases match TRBD2. The CDR3 covers 19 residues. The germline V gene has CDR1 SGHTA and CDR2 FQGNSA. Trimming took 4 bases from V and 6 from J; bases not matched to a gene: 14. The CDR3 region has the DNA TGTGCCAGCAGCTCCCAAGGAGGGACTAGCGGGAGAATAGTCAATGAGCAGTTCTTC. This translates into CASSSQGGTSGRIVNEQFF.

The count of this clone is one. CDR3 sequence: CAIGAMNTEAFF. The CDR3 DNA follows: TGTGCCATAGGGGCGATGAACACTGAAGCTTTCTTT. J is TRBJ1-1 and V is TRBV10-3; possibly TRBD1 for D (5 bases). The V and J ends lost 9 bases and 0 bases respectively, with 8 bases between them. CDR1 and CDR2 from the germline V gene are ENHRY and SYGVKD. This CDR3 has 12 amino acids.

A few counts support this clone. This chain links TRBV5-1 with TRBJ2-5; D gene unclear. Per germline, CDR1 SGHRS and CDR2 YFSETQ. V lost 1 base, J lost 4 bases, and 11 bases lay in between. CDR3 length: 14 residues. This CDR3 is CASSLIVRGETQYF. Here the CDR3 DNA reads TGCGCCAGCAGCTTGATAGTCCGAGGAGAGACCCAGTACTTC.

The rearrangement joins TRBV4-3 to TRBJ2-1; 9 bases fit TRBD2. V shed 2 bases and J 9 bases; nucleotides not matched to a gene: 8. CDR3 length: 15 amino acids. The germline V gene has CDR1 LGHNA and CDR2 YSLEER. CDR3 sequence (DNA): TGCGCCAGCAGCCAACCAGCGGGAGGTGATGGTGAGCAGTTCTTC. Translated: CASSQPAGGDGEQFF.

This rearrangement joins TRBV9 to TRBJ2-2, with 9 bases that match TRBD2. Germline loops: CDR1 SGDLS, CDR2 YYNGEE. This CDR3 region has 17 residues. The trim removed 0 bases at V and 4 bases at J, leaving 7 bases unmatched. CDR3 loop: CASSVVSSGGPTGELFF. The CDR3 DNA is TGTGCCAGCAGCGTAGTTTCGAGCGGGGGGCCCACCGGGGAGCTGTTTTTT.

The sample holds one count of this clone. The chain has TRBV29-1 and TRBJ1-2; 7 bases align to TRBD1. The J segment lost 4 bases and the V segment lost 6 bases, leaving 14 bases of the junction unmatched. CDR3 length: 15 residues. Germline V gene sequence: CDR1 SQVTM, CDR2 ANQGSEA. The CDR3 region has the DNA TGCAGCGTCGTAGACGCCAGGGGGTTGGTCTATGGCTACACCTTC. Its translation is CSVVDARGLVYGYTF. Based on the CDR3 plus reference TRBV29-1 and TRBJ1-2, the full variable domain is SAVISQKPSRDICQRGTSLTIQCQVDSQVTMMFWYRQQPGQSLTLIATANQGSEATYESGFVIDKFPISRPNLTFSTLTVSNMSPEDSSIYLCSVVDARGLVYGYTFGSGTRLTVV.

This chain links TRBV5-1 with TRBJ1-6; D remains unclear. The CDR3 runs to 15 residues. CDR1 and CDR2 from the germline V gene are SGHRS and YFSETQ. The V end was cut by 0 bases, the J end by 5 bases, with 9 bases between. The CDR3 region is CASSLEMGDNSPLHF. CDR3 bases: TGCGCCAGCAGCTTGGAGATGGGAGATAATTCACCCCTCCACTTT.

The chain recombines TRBV27 with TRBJ2-1, with D unresolved. The V gene's germline CDR1 is MNHEY and CDR2 SMNVEV (reference sequence). This CDR3 is 11 amino acids long. Trimming cost V 5 bases and J 8 bases, with 7 bases left between them. The CDR3 reads CASSRGDEQFF. DNA for the CDR3: TGTGCCAGCAGTCGAGGCGATGAGCAGTTCTTC.

This clone occurred once. The chain is built from TRBV19 and TRBJ1-4; TRBD1 is a possible D gene (6 bases). V was clipped by 8 bases and J by 11 bases, with 15 bases between them. The length of the CDR3 is 12 residues. In germline, CDR1 is LNHDA, CDR2 SQIVND (reference sequence). CDR3 residues: CASRTASGKLFF. Here the CDR3 DNA reads TGTGCCAGTCGGACAGCCTCTGGGAAACTGTTTTTT.

This chain uses TRBV5-4 with TRBJ2-7, with a possible D match to TRBD2 (5 bases). Per the germline V gene, CDR1 is SGHNT and CDR2 is YYREEE (reference sequence). V was pared by 0 bases and J by 0 bases, with 13 bases between. CDR3 length: 16 amino acids. CDR3 region: CASSLVSGFSSYEQYF. CDR3 DNA sequence: TGTGCCAGCAGCTTGGTCTCGGGGTTCAGCTCCTACGAGCAGTACTTC.

CDR3 amino acids: CASKEGQGNTGELFF. CDR3 coding DNA: TGTGCCAGTAAGGAGGGGCAGGGGAACACCGGGGAGCTGTTTTTT. The V call is TRBV19, the J call TRBJ2-2; a possible D gene is TRBD2 (6 bases). This CDR3 region has 15 residues. V lost 7 bases and J lost 1, with 13 bases in between. Germline loops: CDR1 LNHDA, CDR2 SQIVND (reference sequence).

The chain has TRBV15 and TRBJ1-1, with D tentatively TRBD1 (6 bases). The CDR3 covers 15 residues. V was clipped by 2 bases and J by 5 bases, with 15 bases between them. Germline assignment: CDR1 LNHNV and CDR2 YYDKDF (reference sequence). CDR3 sequence reads: CATSRHPGEGTEAFF. Here the CDR3 DNA reads TGTGCCACCAGCAGACACCCAGGGGAAGGAACTGAAGCTTTCTTT.

This rearrangement joins TRBV27 to TRBJ2-5, with TRBD1 identical over 11 bases. Germline V gives CDR1 MNHEY, CDR2 SMNVEV (reference sequence). CDR3 size: 13 residues. Trimming at V came to 6 bases and at J to 5 bases, leaving 2 bases not matched to a gene. CDR3: CASRDRGRETQYF. Here the CDR3 DNA reads TGTGCCAGCAGGGACAGGGGGCGGGAGACCCAGTACTTC.

V and J are TRBV6-6 and TRBJ2-7, with 11 positions matching TRBD1. Germline V lookup: CDR1 MNHNY, CDR2 SVGAGI (reference sequence). J was trimmed by 11 bases and V by 4 bases; bases with no gene match: 10. The CDR3 length is 14 residues. Here the CDR3 reads CASSSGQGARGEYF. CDR3 in DNA: TGTGCCAGCAGTTCTGGACAGGGGGCGCGGGGGGAGTACTTC.

This clone was detected only a few times. J is TRBJ1-2 and V is TRBV6-5; 9 bases agree with TRBD1. This CDR3 spans 13 amino acids. CDR1 and CDR2 from the germline V gene are MNHEY and SVGAGI. Trimming cost V 8 bases and J 7 bases; bases outside gene matches: 8. The CDR3 sequence: CASRDRVVRGYTF. The DNA for the CDR3 is TGTGCCAGCCGGGACAGGGTTGTTCGTGGCTACACCTTC.

The chain employs TRBV28 and TRBJ2-1; 8 bases agree with TRBD1. Germline trimming cut 4 bases from V and 3 bases from J; bases unmatched to any gene: 5. This CDR3 contains 15 residues. Germline V gene lookup returns CDR1 MDHEN and CDR2 SYDVKM. CDR3 sequence reads: CASSSAGTGYNEQFF. The CDR3 DNA sequence: TGTGCCAGCAGTTCAGCCGGGACAGGCTACAATGAGCAGTTCTTC.

V usage is TRBV5-1 and J usage is TRBJ2-1; 10 positions match TRBD2. The ends lost 3 bases at V and 0 bases at J; junction bases unmatched: 6. The CDR3 consists of 17 residues. Germline V gives CDR1 SGHRS, CDR2 YFSETQ. In nucleotides, the CDR3 is TGCGCCAGCAGCTCTGGTCTAGCGGGGGCCTCCTACAATGAGCAGTTCTTC. This sequence encodes CASSSGLAGASYNEQFF.

The chain is built from TRBV6-1 and TRBJ1-3; 7 nucleotides line up with TRBD1. Germline V gives CDR1 MNHNS, CDR2 SASEGT. Germline trimming cut 9 bases from V and 4 bases from J; bases unmatched to any gene: 12. The CDR3 is 15 amino acids. The CDR3 coding sequence is TGTGCCAGTTCATTGAAGACAGGGAACGGAAACACCATATATTTT. It encodes CASSLKTGNGNTIYF.

V gene TRBV7-2 combines with J gene TRBJ2-3, with TRBD2 identical over 9 bases. The CDR3 extends over 16 amino acids. The germline V gene encodes CDR1 SGHTA and CDR2 FQGNSA. Unmatched junction bases numbered 5, after V lost 1 base and J lost 3 bases. This CDR3 is CASSLVGGRGTDTQYF. The CDR3 region has the DNA TGTGCCAGCAGCTTAGTCGGCGGGAGGGGAACAGATACGCAGTATTTT.

A few counts support this clone. V gene TRBV5-4 combines with J gene TRBJ2-5; D gene unclear. The germline V and J ends were trimmed by 0 bases and 4 bases, with 13 bases remaining between them. This CDR3 comprises 15 residues. In germline, CDR1 is SGHNT, CDR2 YYREEE (reference sequence). The CDR3 here is CASSLGSLERETQYF. CDR3 nucleotide sequence: TGTGCCAGCAGCTTGGGAAGCCTGGAGAGAGAGACCCAGTACTTC.

This chain links TRBV30 with TRBJ2-3; TRBD2 might be the D (6 bases). Trimming stripped 2 bases from V and 3 bases from J, with 15 bases between. This CDR3 is 15 amino acids long. Germline V gene lookup returns CDR1 GTSNPN and CDR2 SVGIG (reference sequence). The DNA of the CDR3 is TGTGCCTGGAGTAGGGGCGGGAAATTTACAGATACGCAGTATTTT. Translation gives CAWSRGGKFTDTQYF.

The rearrangement joins TRBV29-1 to TRBJ2-7; D gene unclear. V was cut by 7 bases and J by 2 bases, with 12 bases left in between. The germline V gene encodes CDR1 SQVTM and CDR2 ANQGSEA. The CDR3 spans 12 residues. CDR3 DNA: TGCAGCGCTAGTTCGACCGCCTACGAGCAGTACTTC. Translation gives CSASSTAYEQYF.

As regards this clone: The same CDR3 is also encoded by other DNA sequences in this sample. V is TRBV19 and J is TRBJ1-2; D ambiguous. Germline CDR1 is LNHDA and CDR2 is SQIVND (reference sequence). CDR3 length: 12 amino acids. Between the trimmed V and J ends, which lost 5 bases and 3 bases, there was a span of 7 bases. As DNA, the CDR3 is TGTGCCAGTAGTCCACCGGACTATGGCTACACCTTC. Protein: CASSPPDYGYTF. Variable domain in full (rest from reference TRBV19 and TRBJ1-2): DGGITQSPKYLFRKEGQNVTLSCEQNLNHDAMYWYRQDPGQGLRLIYYSQIVNDFQKGDIAEGYSVSREKKESFPLTVTSAQKNPTAFYLCASSPPDYGYTFGSGTRLTVV.

V is TRBV28 and J is TRBJ2-2; TRBD2 matches at 11 bases. V gave up 6 bases and J gave up 6 bases; unmatched junction bases: 6. This CDR3 comprises 15 residues. CDR1 and CDR2 (germline): MDHEN, SYDVKM. CDR3 sequence reads: CASSVLAGAAGELFF. In DNA, the CDR3 is TGTGCCAGCAGCGTACTAGCGGGAGCTGCCGGGGAGCTGTTTTTT.

The chain recombines TRBV25-1 with TRBJ2-1, with 11 bases fitting TRBD2. The CDR3 contains 15 residues. CDR1 is MGHDK and CDR2 is SYGVNS in the germline V gene. The junction had 10 bases not matched to a gene; V was cut back by 3 bases and J by 12 bases. The CDR3 spells CASSDGLAGGSGQFF. The CDR3 DNA reads as TGTGCCAGCAGTGATGGGCTAGCGGGGGGCTCCGGGCAGTTCTTC.

Only a few counts were recorded for this clone. J is TRBJ1-1 and V is TRBV27; D is undetermined. From germline, CDR1 is MNHEY and CDR2 SMNVEV (reference sequence). The CDR3 contains 11 residues. The V and J ends lost 4 bases and 11 bases respectively, with 11 bases between them. The DNA for the CDR3 is TGTGCCAGCAGTTCGGCGGTGGGTGCTTTCTTT. Translating it yields CASSSAVGAFF.

This CDR3 reads CASSIATGGVSTDTQYF. The CDR3 nucleotides are TGTGCCAGTAGTATAGCCACCGGGGGGGTGAGCACAGATACGCAGTATTTT. The chain carries TRBV19 and TRBJ2-3; 8 positions agree with TRBD2. From germline, CDR1 is LNHDA and CDR2 SQIVND (reference sequence). The CDR3 totals 17 residues. After removal of 1 base from V and 0 bases from J, the junction contained 6 bases not matched to a gene.

This clone qualifies as medium-sized. This rearrangement joins TRBV4-1 to TRBJ2-7, with D perhaps TRBD2 (6 bases). CDR1 is MGHRA and CDR2 is YSYEKL in the germline V gene. The V end was cut by 3 bases, the J end by 3 bases, with 15 bases between. There are 15 residues in the CDR3. The CDR3 loop is CASSHLAGRNYEQYF. The CDR3 coding sequence is TGCGCCAGCAGCCACCTCGCGGGACGCAACTACGAGCAGTACTTC.

This chain links TRBV18 with TRBJ2-4; TRBD2 matches at 12 bases. Germline V gene lookup returns CDR1 KGHSH and CDR2 LQKENI. This CDR3 is built from 18 residues. V lost 6 bases, J lost 0 bases, and 9 bases stayed unmatched. This CDR3 is CASSQLAGGGQAKNIQYF. The CDR3 DNA sequence: TGTGCCAGCTCGCAACTAGCGGGAGGAGGTCAAGCCAAAAACATTCAGTACTTC.

This chain uses TRBV9 with TRBJ1-1, with 7 bases matching TRBD1. V was clipped by 4 bases and J by 4 bases; unmatched bases: 4. The CDR3 consists of 13 residues. Germline assignment: CDR1 SGDLS and CDR2 YYNGEE. This CDR3 reads CASSQWDSTEAFF. DNA for the CDR3: TGTGCCAGCAGCCAGTGGGACAGCACTGAAGCTTTCTTT.

The CDR3 DNA sequence: TGTGCCAGCAGCCCCGGGGGGGTCAATCAGCCCCAGCATTTT. Its protein is CASSPGGVNQPQHF. The chain joins TRBV9 to TRBJ1-5; the D gene is possibly TRBD1 (5 bases). The germline V gene has CDR1 SGDLS and CDR2 YYNGEE. The V gene lost 4 bases and the J gene lost 3 bases, with 11 bases spanning the gap. This CDR3 is built from 14 residues.